This T cell receptor (beta chain) was observed in a study of stem cell transplantation in POMP-related autoinflammatory disease. Looking at the study overall: Before transplant: CD4+ naive skewing, low CD8+ proportions, reduced cytokine secretion. Regarding the study as a whole: In patients with PRAID, every analyzed T-cell subset tended to show lower diversity and higher clonality.

The CDR3 has 16 residues. Trimming stripped 1 base from V and 2 bases from J, with 14 bases between. Sequencing used immunoSEQ multiplex PCR; TCRdb keeps in-frame clones, though not all of them. The sample contains 25,000 to 30,000 clones, approximately 85% of which appear only once. A word on this clone: Antigen specificity is unknown.

The sequencing used CD4+ T cells from PBMCs, collected before stem cell transplantation. The genes are TRBV23-1 and TRBJ1-2; no clear D. TRBV23-1 is known as an ORF, though its function is uncertain. The TCR comes from a human donor with POMP-related autoinflammation and immune dysregulation (PRAID). CDR3 nucleotides: TGCGCCAGCAGTCAATATCTCGCCCTGTCCAACTATGGCTACACCTTC. Encoded protein: CASSQYLALSNYGYTF.